These 4 T cell receptor beta chains share one sample of origin, sequenced in a study of type 1 regulatory T cells (TCRdb year 2021). The sequencer was an Illumina MiSeq. TCRdb's own reprocessing of the public reads used fastp at Q25 and MiXCR and kept productive beta chains. Rows matching on CDR3 protein sequence are summarized as one entry with the most common DNA and genes. For this sample there are 60,000 to 70,000 distinct CDR3 sequences; around 49% appear just once. The top ten hold around 2.1% of the sample. Their specific antigens are unknown. Input material: cultured non-Tr1 T cells, either the whole culture or a sorted T cell fraction (not recorded which). The cell subset or site tag for this specimen amounts to: non-Tr1 population from the T-allo10 product. Source of these receptors: a human donor in good health.

The chain has TRBV12-3 or TRBV12-4 and TRBJ1-6, with 11 bases matching TRBD1. CDR3 size: 17 residues. J lost 8 bases, V lost 2 bases, and 8 bases had no gene match. The CDR3: CASSLWTGGKFDSPLHF. CDR3 in DNA: TGTGCCAGCAGTTTATGGACAGGGGGCAAGTTTGATTCACCCCTCCACTTT.

This clonotype has only a few counts. The chain carries TRBV3-1 and TRBJ2-1; TRBD2 matches 11 bases. CDR1 is LGHDT, CDR2 YNNKEL, per germline (reference sequence). The CDR3 contains 15 residues. V lost 4 bases and J lost 10; bases outside the gene matches: 9. CDR3 sequence reads: CASSRKTSGASEQFF. The CDR3 coding sequence is TGTGCCAGCAGCCGCAAGACTAGCGGGGCCTCAGAGCAGTTCTTC.

J is TRBJ1-3 and V is TRBV30; D is undetermined. Germline CDR1 GTSNPN, CDR2 SVGIG (reference sequence). This CDR3 is built from 13 residues. Trimming took off 6 bases at V and 0 bases at J, with 9 bases between the two ends. The CDR3 region has the DNA TGTGCCTGTCGGAAGACCTCTGGAAACACCATATATTTT. This sequence encodes CACRKTSGNTIYF.

The chain uses TRBV19 and TRBJ2-7, with TRBD1 matching 9 bases. Germline assignment: CDR1 LNHDA and CDR2 SQIVND (reference sequence). After removal of 5 bases from V and 5 bases from J, the junction contained 7 bases not matched to a gene. CDR3 length: 14 residues. The DNA for the CDR3 is TGTGCCAGTAGTCACCGGGACAGGGCCCACGAGCAGTACTTC. It translates to CASSHRDRAHEQYF. Looking up the rest from reference TRBV19 and TRBJ2-7 gives the full variable domain: DGGITQSPKYLFRKEGQNVTLSCEQNLNHDAMYWYRQDPGQGLRLIYYSQIVNDFQKGDIAEGYSVSREKKESFPLTVTSAQKNPTAFYLCASSHRDRAHEQYFGPGTRLTVT.